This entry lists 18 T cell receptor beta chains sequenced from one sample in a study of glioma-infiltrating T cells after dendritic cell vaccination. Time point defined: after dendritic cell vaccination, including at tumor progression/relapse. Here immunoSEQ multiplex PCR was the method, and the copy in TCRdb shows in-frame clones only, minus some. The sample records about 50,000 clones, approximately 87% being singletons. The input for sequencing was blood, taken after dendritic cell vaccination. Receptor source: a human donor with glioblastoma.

The DNA for the CDR3 is TGCGCCACCCAACCTACAGGAAACACCGGGGAGCTGTTTTTT. Translation: CATQPTGNTGELFF. The V and J genes are TRBV10-1 and TRBJ2-2, with D possibly TRBD1 on 5 matching bases. Germline CDR1 and CDR2: WNHNN and SYGVQD (reference sequence). The CDR3 is 14 residues long. V was clipped by 10 bases and J by 2 bases, with 14 bases between them.

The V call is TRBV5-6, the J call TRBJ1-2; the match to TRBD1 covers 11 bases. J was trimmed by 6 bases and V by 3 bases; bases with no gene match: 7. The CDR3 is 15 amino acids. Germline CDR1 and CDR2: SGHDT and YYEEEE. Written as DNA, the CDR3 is TGTGCCAGCAGCTGGAGCCGGGACAGGGGGAATGGCTACACCTTC. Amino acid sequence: CASSWSRDRGNGYTF.

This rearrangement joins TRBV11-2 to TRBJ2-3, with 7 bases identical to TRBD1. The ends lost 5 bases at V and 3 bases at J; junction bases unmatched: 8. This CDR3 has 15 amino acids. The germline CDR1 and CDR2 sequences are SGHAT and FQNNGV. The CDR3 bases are TGTGCCAGCAGCGATGGACACAGGGGTACAGATACGCAGTATTTT. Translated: CASSDGHRGTDTQYF.

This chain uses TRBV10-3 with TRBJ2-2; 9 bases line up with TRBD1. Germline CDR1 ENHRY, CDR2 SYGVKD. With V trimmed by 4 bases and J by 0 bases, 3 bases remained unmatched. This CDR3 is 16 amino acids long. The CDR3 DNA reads TGTGCCATCAGTGGGCGGGACAGGGCGAACACCGGGGAGCTGTTTTTT. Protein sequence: CAISGRDRANTGELFF.

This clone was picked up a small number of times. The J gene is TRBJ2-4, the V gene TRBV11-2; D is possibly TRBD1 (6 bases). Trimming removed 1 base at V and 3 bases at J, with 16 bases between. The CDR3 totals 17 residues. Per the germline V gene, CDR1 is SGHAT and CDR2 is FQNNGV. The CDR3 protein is CASSLGRQGSGKNIQYF. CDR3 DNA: TGTGCCAGCAGCTTAGGGAGGCAGGGGTCGGGCAAAAACATTCAGTACTTC. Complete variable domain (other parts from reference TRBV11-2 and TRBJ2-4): EAGVAQSPRYKIIEKRQSVAFWCNPISGHATLYWYQQILGQGPKLLIQFQNNGVVDDSQLPKDRFSAERLKGVDSTLKIQPAKLEDSAVYLCASSLGRQGSGKNIQYFGAGTRLSVL.

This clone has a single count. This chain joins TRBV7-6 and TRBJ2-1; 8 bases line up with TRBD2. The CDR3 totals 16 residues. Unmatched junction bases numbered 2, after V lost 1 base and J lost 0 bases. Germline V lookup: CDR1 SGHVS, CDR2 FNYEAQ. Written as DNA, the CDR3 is TGTGCCAGCAGCTTAGGGGCGGGGGGCTCCTACAATGAGCAGTTCTTC. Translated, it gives CASSLGAGGSYNEQFF. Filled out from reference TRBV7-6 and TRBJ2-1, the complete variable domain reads GAGVSQSPRYKVTKRGQDVALRCDPISGHVSLYWYRQALGQGPEFLTYFNYEAQQDKSGLPNDRFSAERPEGSISTLTIQRTEQRDSAMYRCASSLGAGGSYNEQFFGPGTRLTVL.

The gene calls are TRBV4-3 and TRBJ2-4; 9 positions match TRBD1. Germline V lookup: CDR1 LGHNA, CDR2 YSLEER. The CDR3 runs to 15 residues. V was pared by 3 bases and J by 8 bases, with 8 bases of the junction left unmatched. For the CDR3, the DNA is TGCGCCAGCAGCCACCGGGACAGGGACATGGACATTCAGTACTTC. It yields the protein CASSHRDRDMDIQYF.

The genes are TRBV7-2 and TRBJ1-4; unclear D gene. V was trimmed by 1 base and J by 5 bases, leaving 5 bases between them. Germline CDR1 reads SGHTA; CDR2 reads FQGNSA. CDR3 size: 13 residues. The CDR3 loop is CASSLELNEKLFF. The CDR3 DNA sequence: TGTGCCAGCAGCTTAGAATTAAATGAAAAACTGTTTTTT.

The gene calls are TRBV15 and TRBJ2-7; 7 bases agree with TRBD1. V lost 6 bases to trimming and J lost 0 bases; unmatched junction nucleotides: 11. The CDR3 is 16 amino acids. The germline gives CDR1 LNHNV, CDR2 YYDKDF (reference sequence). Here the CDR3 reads CATRTDRGTASYEQYF. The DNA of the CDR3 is TGTGCCACCAGAACTGATCGAGGGACAGCCTCCTACGAGCAGTACTTC.

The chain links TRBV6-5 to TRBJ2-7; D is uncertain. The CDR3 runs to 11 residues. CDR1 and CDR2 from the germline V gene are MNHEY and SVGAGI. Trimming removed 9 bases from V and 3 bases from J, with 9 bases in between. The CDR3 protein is CASRSSYEQYF. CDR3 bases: TGTGCCAGTCGTTCGAGCTACGAGCAGTACTTC.

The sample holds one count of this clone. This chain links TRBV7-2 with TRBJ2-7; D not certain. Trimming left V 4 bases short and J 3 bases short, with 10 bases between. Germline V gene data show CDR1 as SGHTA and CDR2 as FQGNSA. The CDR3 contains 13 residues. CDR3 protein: CASSSRLHYEQYF. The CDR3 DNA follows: TGTGCCAGCAGCTCGCGACTTCACTACGAGCAGTACTTC.

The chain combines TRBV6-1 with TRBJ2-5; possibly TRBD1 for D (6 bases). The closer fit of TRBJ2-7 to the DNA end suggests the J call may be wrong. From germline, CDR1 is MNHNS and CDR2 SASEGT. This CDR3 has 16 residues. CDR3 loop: CASSEGCQGSNYEQYF. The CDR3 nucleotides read TGTGCCAGCAGTGAAGGGTGTCAGGGGAGTAACTACGAGCAGTACTTC.

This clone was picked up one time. CDR3 region: CASSSMNEQFF. The CDR3, as DNA: TGTGCCAGCAGCTCCATGAATGAGCAGTTCTTC. V gene TRBV7-2 combines with J gene TRBJ2-1; D is uncertain. Germline V lookup: CDR1 SGHTA, CDR2 FQGNSA. The V gene lost 4 bases and the J gene lost 7 bases, with 5 bases spanning the gap. The CDR3 has 11 amino acids.

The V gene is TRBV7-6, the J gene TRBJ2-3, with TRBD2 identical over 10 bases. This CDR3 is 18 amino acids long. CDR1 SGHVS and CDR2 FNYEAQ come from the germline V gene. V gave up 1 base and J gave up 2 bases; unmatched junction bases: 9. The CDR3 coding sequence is TGTGCCAGCAGCTTAGGAGTCCAAGCGGGGGGGCCCACAGATACGCAGTATTTT. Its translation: CASSLGVQAGGPTDTQYF.

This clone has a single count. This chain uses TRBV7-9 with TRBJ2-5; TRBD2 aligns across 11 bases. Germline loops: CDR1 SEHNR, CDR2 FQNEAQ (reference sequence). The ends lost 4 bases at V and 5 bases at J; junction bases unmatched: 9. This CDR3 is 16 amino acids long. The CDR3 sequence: CASSSASGGHRETQYF. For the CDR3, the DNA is TGTGCCAGCAGCTCTGCTAGCGGGGGGCATAGGGAGACCCAGTACTTC. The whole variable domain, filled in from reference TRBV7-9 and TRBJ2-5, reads DTGVSQNPRHKITKRGQNVTFRCDPISEHNRLYWYRQTLGQGPEFLTYFQNEAQLEKSRLLSDRFSAERPKGSFSTLEIQRTEQGDSAMYLCASSSASGGHRETQYFGPGTRLLVL.

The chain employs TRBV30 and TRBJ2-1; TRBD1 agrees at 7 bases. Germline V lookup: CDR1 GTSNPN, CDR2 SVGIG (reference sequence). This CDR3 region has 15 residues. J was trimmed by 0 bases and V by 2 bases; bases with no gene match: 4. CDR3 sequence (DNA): TGTGCCTGGAGTCCGGGACAGAGCTCCTACAATGAGCAGTTCTTC. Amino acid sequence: CAWSPGQSSYNEQFF.

The DNA for the CDR3 is TGCGCCAGCAGCTTGGCCCCTCGTGGGGGGTTGCAGTCACCCCTCCACTTT. It specifies CASSLAPRGGLQSPLHF. J is TRBJ1-6 and V is TRBV5-1; possibly TRBD1 for D (5 bases). The ends were cut back, 0 bases at V and 10 bases at J, with 20 bases in the middle. CDR3 length equals 17 residues. Germline CDR1 reads SGHRS; CDR2 reads YFSETQ.

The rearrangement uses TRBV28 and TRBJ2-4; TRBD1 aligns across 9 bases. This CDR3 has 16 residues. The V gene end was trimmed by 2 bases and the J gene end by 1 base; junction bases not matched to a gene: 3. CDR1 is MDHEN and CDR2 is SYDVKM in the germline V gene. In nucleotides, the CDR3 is TGTGCCAGCAGTTTACGAGGACAGGGGGCCAAAAACATTCAGTACTTC. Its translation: CASSLRGQGAKNIQYF.